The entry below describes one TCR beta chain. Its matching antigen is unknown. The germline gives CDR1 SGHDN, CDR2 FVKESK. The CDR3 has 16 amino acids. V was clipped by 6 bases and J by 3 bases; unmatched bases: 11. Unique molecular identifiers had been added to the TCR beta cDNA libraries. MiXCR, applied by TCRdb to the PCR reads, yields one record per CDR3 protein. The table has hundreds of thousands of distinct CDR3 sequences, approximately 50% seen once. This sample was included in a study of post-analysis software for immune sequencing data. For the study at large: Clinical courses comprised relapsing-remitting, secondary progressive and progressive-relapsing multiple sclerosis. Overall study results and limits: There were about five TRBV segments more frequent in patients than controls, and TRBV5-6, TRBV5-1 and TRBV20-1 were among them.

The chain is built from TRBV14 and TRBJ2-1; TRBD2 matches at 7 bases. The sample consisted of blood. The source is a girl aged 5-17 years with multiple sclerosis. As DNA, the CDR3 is TGTGCCAGCAGGCCGGAGGGCGGGAGAGTCTACAATGAGCAGTTCTTC. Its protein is CASRPEGGRVYNEQFF.